This TCR beta chain was retrieved from a study of shared clonotypes between healthy human individuals. The repertoire was sequenced with immunoSEQ multiplex PCR; TCRdb's copy has only in-frame clones and lacks some. The sample contains millions of clones, roughly 94% of which appear only once. Positively selected for CCR7, the CD45RO-negative cells used as naive CD8 cells excluded terminally differentiated effector memory CD45RA+ cells. The germline CDR1 and CDR2 sequences are SGDLS and YYNGEE. Trimming took 4 bases from V and 1 from J, leaving 11 bases between them. The length of the CDR3 is 14 residues.

The clonotype comes from a man younger than 35 in good health. The sample comprised naive CD8+ T cells sorted from blood. The chain employs TRBV9 and TRBJ2-5; the D gene is possibly TRBD1 (5 bases). The CDR3 region is CASSPDSTQETQYF. CDR3 coding DNA: TGTGCCAGCAGCCCTGACAGTACCCAAGAGACCCAGTACTTC.